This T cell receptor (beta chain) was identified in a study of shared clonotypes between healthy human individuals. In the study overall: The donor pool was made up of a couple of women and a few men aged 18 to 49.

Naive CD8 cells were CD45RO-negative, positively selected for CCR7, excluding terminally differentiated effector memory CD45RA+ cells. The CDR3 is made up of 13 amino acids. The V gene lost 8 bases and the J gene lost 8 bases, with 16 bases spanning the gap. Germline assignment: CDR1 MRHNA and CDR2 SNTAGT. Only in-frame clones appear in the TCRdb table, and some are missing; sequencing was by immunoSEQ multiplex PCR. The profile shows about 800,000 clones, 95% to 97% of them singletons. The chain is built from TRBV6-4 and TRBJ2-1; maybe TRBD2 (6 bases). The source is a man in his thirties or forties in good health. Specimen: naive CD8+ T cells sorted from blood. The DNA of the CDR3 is TGTGCCAGCGAACCAACTAGCTTTTATGAGCAGTTCTTC. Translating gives CASEPTSFYEQFF.